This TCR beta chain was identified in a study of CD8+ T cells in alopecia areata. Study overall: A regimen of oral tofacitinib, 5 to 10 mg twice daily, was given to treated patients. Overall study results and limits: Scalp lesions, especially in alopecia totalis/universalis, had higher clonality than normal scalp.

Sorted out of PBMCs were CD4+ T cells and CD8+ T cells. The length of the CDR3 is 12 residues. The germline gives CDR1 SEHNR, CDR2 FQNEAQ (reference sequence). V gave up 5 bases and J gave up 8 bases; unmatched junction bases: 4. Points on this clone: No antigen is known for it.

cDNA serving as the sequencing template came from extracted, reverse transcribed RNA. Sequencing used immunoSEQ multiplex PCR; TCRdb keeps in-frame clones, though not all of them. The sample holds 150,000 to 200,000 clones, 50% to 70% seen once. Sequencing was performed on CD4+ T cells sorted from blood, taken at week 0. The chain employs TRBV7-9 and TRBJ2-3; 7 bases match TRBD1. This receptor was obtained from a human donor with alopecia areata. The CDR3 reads CASSATGTTQYF. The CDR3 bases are TGTGCCAGCAGCGCGACAGGGACTACGCAGTATTTT. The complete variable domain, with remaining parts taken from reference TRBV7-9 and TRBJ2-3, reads DTGVSQNPRHKITKRGQNVTFRCDPISEHNRLYWYRQTLGQGPEFLTYFQNEAQLEKSRLLSDRFSAERPKGSFSTLEIQRTEQGDSAMYLCASSATGTTQYFGPGTRLTVL.